This T cell receptor beta chain was captured in a study of blood T cell repertoires in COVID-19. Study summary: Samples taken during acute and convalescent COVID-19 were collected in the United States, Italy and Spain. Nucleic acid was either cDNA or gDNA, and it came from T cells, B-cell-depleted T cells, or PBMCs.

Germline values: CDR1 LGHDT, CDR2 YNNKEL (reference sequence). Trimming took 2 bases from V and 3 from J, leaving 10 bases between them. This CDR3 is built from 14 residues. Per the authors' pipeline: Estimation of nucleated cell counts was performed using reference gene primer amplification. Libraries were prepared by immunoSEQ multiplex PCR; TCRdb keeps only in-frame clonotypes and omits some of them. V, J and clone size are those of that table, while D and trimming were read from the DNA. The data show some 160,000 clones, 87% seen once. Followed longitudinally, the Seattle patients had been enrolled during active infection.

The sample comprised peripheral blood. This receptor was taken from a woman in her 70s with COVID-19, enrolled during active disease. This chain uses TRBV3-1 (or the pseudogene TRBV3-2) with TRBJ1-1; D remains ambiguous. This chain's CDR3 is CASSQLASDTEAFF. CDR3 nucleotides: TGTGCCAGCAGCCAACTAGCTTCGGACACTGAAGCTTTCTTT.